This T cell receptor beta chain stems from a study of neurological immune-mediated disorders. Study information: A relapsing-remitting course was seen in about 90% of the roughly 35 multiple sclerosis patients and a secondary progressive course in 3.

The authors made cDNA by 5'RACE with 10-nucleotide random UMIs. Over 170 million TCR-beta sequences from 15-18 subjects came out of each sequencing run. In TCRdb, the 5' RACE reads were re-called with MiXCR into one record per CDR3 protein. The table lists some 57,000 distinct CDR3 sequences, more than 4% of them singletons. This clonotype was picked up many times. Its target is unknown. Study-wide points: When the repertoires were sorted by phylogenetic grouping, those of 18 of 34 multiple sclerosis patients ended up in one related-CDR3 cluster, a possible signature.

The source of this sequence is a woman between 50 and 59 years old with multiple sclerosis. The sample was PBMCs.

CDR3 nucleotides: TGCAGTGCTAGAGATTTGAAGGGACACTCACCCCTCCACTTT. Its protein is CSARDLKGHSPLHF. J is TRBJ1-6 and V is TRBV20-1; possible D gene TRBD1, 6 bases. V was cut by 0 bases and J by 10 bases, with 13 bases left in between. Germline lookup yields CDR1 DFQATT and CDR2 SNEGSKA (reference sequence). The length of the CDR3 is 14 residues.